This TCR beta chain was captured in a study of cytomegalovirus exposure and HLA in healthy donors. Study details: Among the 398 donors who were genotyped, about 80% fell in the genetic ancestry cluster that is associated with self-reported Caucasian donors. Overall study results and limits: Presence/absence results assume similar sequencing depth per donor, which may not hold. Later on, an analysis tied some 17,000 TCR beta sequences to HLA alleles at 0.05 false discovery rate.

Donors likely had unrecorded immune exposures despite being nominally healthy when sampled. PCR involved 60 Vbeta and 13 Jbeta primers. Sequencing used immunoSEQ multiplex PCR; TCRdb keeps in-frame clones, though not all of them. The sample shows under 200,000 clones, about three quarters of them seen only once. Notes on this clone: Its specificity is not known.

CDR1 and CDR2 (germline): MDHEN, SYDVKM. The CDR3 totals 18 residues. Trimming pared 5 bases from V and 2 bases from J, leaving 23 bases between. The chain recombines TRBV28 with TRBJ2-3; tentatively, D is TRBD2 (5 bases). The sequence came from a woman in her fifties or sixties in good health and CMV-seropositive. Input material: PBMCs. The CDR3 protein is CASSPTELVSANTDTQYF. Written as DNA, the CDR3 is TGTGCCAGCAGTCCAACCGAATTGGTTAGCGCCAACACAGATACGCAGTATTTT.